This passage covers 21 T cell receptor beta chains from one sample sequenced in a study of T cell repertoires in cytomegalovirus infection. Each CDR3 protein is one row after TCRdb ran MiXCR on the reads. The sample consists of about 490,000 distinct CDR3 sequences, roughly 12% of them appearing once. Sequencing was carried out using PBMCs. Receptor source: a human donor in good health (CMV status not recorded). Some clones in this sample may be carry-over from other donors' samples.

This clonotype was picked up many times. In DNA, the CDR3 is TGTGCCAGTAGTATCAGACGGGAGATCAATGGCTACACCTTC. Protein product: CASSIRREINGYTF. The genes are TRBV19 and TRBJ1-2, with D unclear. CDR3 length: 14 amino acids. The V and J ends lost 3 bases and 6 bases respectively, with 14 bases between them. The germline V gene encodes CDR1 LNHDA and CDR2 SQIVND (reference sequence).

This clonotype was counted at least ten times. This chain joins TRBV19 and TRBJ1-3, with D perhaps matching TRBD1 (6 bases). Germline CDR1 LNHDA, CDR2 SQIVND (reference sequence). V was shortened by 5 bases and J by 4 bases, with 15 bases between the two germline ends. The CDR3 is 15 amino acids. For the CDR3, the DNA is TGTGCCAGTAGTTCACTGGGGGGCTCAGGAAACACCATATATTTT. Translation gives CASSSLGGSGNTIYF. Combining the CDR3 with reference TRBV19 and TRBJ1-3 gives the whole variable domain DGGITQSPKYLFRKEGQNVTLSCEQNLNHDAMYWYRQDPGQGLRLIYYSQIVNDFQKGDIAEGYSVSREKKESFPLTVTSAQKNPTAFYLCASSSLGGSGNTIYFGEGSWLTVV.

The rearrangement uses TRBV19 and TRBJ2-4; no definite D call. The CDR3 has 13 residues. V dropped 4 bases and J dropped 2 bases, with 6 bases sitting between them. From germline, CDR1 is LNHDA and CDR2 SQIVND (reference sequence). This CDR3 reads CASSKGSKNIQYF. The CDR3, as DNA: TGTGCCAGTAGTAAGGGATCCAAAAACATTCAGTACTTC.

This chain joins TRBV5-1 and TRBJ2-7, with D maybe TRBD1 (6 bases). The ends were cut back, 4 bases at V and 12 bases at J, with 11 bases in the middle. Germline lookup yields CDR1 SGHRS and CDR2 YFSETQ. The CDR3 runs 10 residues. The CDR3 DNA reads TGCGCCAGCAGCCGGGACACCTGGTACTTC. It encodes CASSRDTWYF.

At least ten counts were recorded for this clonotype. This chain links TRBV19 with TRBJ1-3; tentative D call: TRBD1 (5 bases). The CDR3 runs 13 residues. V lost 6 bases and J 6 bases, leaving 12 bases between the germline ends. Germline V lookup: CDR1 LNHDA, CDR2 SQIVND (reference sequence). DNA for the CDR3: TGTGCCAGTAGCACCGGAGGGGTAAACACCATATATTTT. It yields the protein CASSTGGVNTIYF.

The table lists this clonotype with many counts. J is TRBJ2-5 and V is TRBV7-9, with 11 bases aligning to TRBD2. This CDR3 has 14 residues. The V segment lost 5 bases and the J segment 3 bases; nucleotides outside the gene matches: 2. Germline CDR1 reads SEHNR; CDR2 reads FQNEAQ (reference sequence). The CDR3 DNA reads TGTGCCAGCAGCCAGGGACTAGCGGAAGAGACCCAGTACTTC. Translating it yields CASSQGLAEETQYF.

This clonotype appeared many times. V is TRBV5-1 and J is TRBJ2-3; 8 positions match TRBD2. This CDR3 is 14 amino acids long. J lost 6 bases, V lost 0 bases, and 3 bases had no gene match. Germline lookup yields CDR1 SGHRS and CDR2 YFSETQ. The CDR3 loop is CASSLAGREDTQYF. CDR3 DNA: TGCGCCAGCAGCTTGGCCGGGAGGGAGGATACGCAGTATTTT.

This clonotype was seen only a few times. As DNA, the CDR3 is TGTGCCAGCTCACCCCGCCCGGGTCAAGAGACCCAGTACTTC. It is translated as CASSPRPGQETQYF. The chain has TRBV18 and TRBJ2-5, with D uncertain. Per the germline V gene, CDR1 is KGHSH and CDR2 is LQKENI. The V gene lost 3 bases and the J gene lost 2 bases, with 10 bases spanning the gap. The CDR3 spans 14 residues.

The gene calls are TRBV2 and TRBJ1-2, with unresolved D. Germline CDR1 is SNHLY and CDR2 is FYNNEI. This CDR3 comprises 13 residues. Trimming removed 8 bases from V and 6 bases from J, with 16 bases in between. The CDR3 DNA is TGTGCCAGCTTCAAGGATCTCGGCCATGGCTACACCTTC. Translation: CASFKDLGHGYTF.

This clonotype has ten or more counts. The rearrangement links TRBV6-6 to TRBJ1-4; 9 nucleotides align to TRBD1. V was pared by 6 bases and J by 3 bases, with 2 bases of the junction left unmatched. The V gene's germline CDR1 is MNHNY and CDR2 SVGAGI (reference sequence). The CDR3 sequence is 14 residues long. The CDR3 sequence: CASRGQGSNEKLFF. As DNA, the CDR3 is TGTGCCAGCAGGGGACAGGGATCTAATGAAAAACTGTTTTTT.

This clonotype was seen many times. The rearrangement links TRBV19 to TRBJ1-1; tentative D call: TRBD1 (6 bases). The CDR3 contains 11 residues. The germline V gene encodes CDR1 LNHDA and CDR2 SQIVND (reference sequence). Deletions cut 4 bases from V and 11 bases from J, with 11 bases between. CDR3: CASSTTGRAFF. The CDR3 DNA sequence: TGTGCCAGTAGTACAACAGGGCGCGCTTTCTTT.

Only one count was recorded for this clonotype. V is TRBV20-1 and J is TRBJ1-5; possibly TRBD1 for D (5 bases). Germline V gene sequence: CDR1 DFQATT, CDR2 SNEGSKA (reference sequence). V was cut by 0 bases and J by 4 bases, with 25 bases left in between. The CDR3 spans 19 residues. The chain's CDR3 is CSARDSLGKGPNTNQPQHF. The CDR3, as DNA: TGCAGTGCTAGAGATAGTCTTGGGAAGGGACCGAACACGAATCAGCCCCAGCATTTT.

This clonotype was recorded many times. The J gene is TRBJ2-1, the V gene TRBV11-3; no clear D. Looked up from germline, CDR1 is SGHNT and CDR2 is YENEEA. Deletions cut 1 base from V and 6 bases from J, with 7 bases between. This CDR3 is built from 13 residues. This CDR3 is CASSLGFGNEQFF. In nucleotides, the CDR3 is TGTGCCAGCAGCTTAGGTTTCGGCAATGAGCAGTTCTTC.

CDR3 sequence reads: CASRPSRDRKNEKLFF. CDR3 coding DNA: TGTGCCAGCAGACCCAGCCGGGACAGGAAGAATGAAAAACTGTTTTTT. The rearrangement uses TRBV12-3 or TRBV12-4 and TRBJ1-4; TRBD1 agrees at 8 bases. The CDR3 totals 16 residues. V lost 6 bases, J lost 5 bases, and 11 bases stayed unmatched.

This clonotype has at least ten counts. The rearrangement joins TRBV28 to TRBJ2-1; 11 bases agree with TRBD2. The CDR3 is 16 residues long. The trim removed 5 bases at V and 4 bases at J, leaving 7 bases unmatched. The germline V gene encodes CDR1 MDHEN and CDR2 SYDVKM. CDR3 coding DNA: TGTGCCAGCAGTGCCCCAGGGACTAGCGGATACAATGAGCAGTTCTTC. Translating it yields CASSAPGTSGYNEQFF.

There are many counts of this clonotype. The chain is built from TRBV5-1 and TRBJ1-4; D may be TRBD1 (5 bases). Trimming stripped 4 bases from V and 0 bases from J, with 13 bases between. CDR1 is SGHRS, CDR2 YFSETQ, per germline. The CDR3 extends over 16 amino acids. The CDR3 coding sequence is TGCGCCAGCAGCCCCGGACATGGCGCAACTAATGAAAAACTGTTTTTT. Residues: CASSPGHGATNEKLFF.

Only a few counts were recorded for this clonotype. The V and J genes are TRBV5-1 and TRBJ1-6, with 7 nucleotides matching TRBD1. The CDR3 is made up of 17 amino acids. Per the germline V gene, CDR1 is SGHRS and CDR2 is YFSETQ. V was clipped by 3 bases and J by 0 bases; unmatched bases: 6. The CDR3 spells CASSSTQGSSYNSPLHF. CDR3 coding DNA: TGCGCCAGCAGCTCTACACAGGGGAGCTCCTATAATTCACCCCTCCACTTT.

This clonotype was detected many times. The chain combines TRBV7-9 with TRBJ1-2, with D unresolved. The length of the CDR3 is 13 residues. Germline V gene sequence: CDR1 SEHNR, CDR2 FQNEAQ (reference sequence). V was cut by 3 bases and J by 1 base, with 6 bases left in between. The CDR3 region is CASSLENNYGYTF. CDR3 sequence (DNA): TGTGCCAGCAGCTTGGAAAATAACTATGGCTACACCTTC.

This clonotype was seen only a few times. Here the CDR3 reads CASSGTGPGNTIYF. The DNA of the CDR3 is TGTGCCAGCAGTGGGACAGGACCGGGCAACACCATATATTTT. The gene calls are TRBV2 and TRBJ1-3; TRBD1 matches at 7 bases. Germline V lookup: CDR1 SNHLY, CDR2 FYNNEI. The CDR3 loop spans 14 amino acids. V lost 4 bases to trimming and J lost 7 bases; unmatched junction nucleotides: 7.

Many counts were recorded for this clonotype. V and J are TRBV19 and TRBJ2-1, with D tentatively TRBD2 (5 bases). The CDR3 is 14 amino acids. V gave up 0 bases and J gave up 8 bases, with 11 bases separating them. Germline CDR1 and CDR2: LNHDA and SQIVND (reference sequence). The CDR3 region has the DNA TGTGCCAGTAGTATAGATCGGAGGAGCGATGAGCAGTTCTTC. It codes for CASSIDRRSDEQFF. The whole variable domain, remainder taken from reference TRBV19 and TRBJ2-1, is DGGITQSPKYLFRKEGQNVTLSCEQNLNHDAMYWYRQDPGQGLRLIYYSQIVNDFQKGDIAEGYSVSREKKESFPLTVTSAQKNPTAFYLCASSIDRRSDEQFFGPGTRLTVL.

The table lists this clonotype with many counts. The CDR3: CASSLAPASEQYF. Written as DNA, the CDR3 is TGTGCCAGCAGCTTAGCCCCGGCGTCCGAGCAGTACTTC. The chain uses TRBV7-2 and TRBJ2-7; unclear D gene. This CDR3 has 13 amino acids. In germline, CDR1 is SGHTA, CDR2 FQGNSA. Between the trimmed V and J ends, which lost 0 bases and 6 bases, there was a span of 9 bases.